This entry features one TCR beta chain sequence. A few counts support this clone. Its antigen has not been determined. It has no much larger one-base neighbor in the sample; base qualities were not kept. What this sample's treatment or condition label stands for: oral pan-JAK inhibitor, 5-10 mg twice daily. Lesional scalp punch biopsies and peripheral blood were collected from alopecia areata patients. PBMCs were separated by density centrifugation and stained for CD3, CD4 and CD8, after which CD4+ and CD8+ T cells were sorted on a FACSAria. This sample is drawn from a study of CD8+ T cells in alopecia areata (dated by TCRdb to about 2018). About the full investigation: Treated patients were enrolled in an open-label pilot trial of oral tofacitinib at 5 to 10 mg twice daily for moderate-to-severe alopecia areata. Biopsies were taken from tofacitinib-treated patients at baseline and at 4 and 24 weeks of treatment, and a later scalp biopsy was taken in several of the tofacitinib-treated patients. TCRbeta CDR3 regions were amplified by immunoSEQ multiplex PCR using 35 Vbeta forward and 13 Jbeta reverse primers. Scalp clonality was compared among normal scalp (n=4), patchy alopecia areata scalp (n=8), and alopecia totalis/universalis scalp (n=8). The study used high-throughput TCRbeta sequencing to examine T cell clonal expansion in alopecia areata, in both the C3H/HeJ mouse model and human patients. Scalp tissue and sorted CD4+ and CD8+ peripheral blood T cells from patchy and totalis/universalis alopecia areata patients and from healthy controls were covered by human TCRbeta sequencing. Tofacitinib was given for 6 to 18 months, followed by 6 months of follow-up off drug to assess delayed response and recurrence. RNA was obtained with the PAXgene miRNA kit for fixed scalp, the miRNeasy kit for PBMCs, and the RNeasy kit for mouse skin. Disease severity in treated patients was measured with the SALT score, which quantifies the percentage of affected scalp surface area. The investigation overall reported the following: Compared with mice, TCR sequences shared between patients were less clear, possibly partly because of HLA diversity across the patient population. Scalp TCR repertoire analysis is complicated because resident alphabeta T cells in normal human skin are also sequenced, whereas mouse skin is dominated by gammadelta T cells. Compared with normal scalp, lesional scalp had higher clonality and more expanded CD8+ clones, particularly in alopecia totalis/universalis, a pattern that suggests antigenic drive. Because the treated cohort was small and had just a single nonresponder, larger studies are needed to establish links between baseline CD8+ expansion and response. Many expanded lesional clones persisted in scalp and blood during tofacitinib treatment, which may partly explain relapse after stopping treatment. Tofacitinib significantly lowered scalp clonality and the number of expanded CD8+ clones among the top 100 scalp clones.

Library construction relied on the immunoSEQ multiplex PCR assay. RNA was extracted from all samples and reverse transcribed into cDNA as template for TCR sequencing. First-strand cDNA was synthesized with SuperScript III using a 2:1 mix of oligo-dT and random hexamers. Amplification bias was assessed with a synthetic immune receptor repertoire, and residual bias was removed computationally. The source study handled its data this way. Raw reads were preprocessed to remove errors, and CDR3 was defined according to IMGT conventions as the region from the conserved cysteine to phenylalanine. To get clonality, Shannon entropy was normalized by log2 of the number of productive unique TCRs and the result was subtracted from 1. Scalp TCRbeta sequences were cross-referenced with sorted blood CD4 and CD8 repertoires so that the CD4 or CD8 identity of scalp clones could be inferred. Imported from immuneACCESS, the table was reduced by TCRdb to in-frame sequences with V and J called. These copies leave out some clones; in studies compared against another copy, an unresolved V gene accounts for under half, and the cause of the remainder is not known. The V and J calls and clone size were taken over from that table, and D and trimming were inferred from the DNA. The sample table records a few hundred thousand clones; 35% to 40% of these occur just once. The ten most abundant clones make up 0.48% of the sample.

After removal of 6 bases from V and 7 bases from J, the junction retains 7 bases not matched to a gene. The CDR3, cysteine through phenylalanine, is 14 amino acids long. Only the CDR3 DNA stays, 42 bases, in frame from base 1. According to the germline V gene, CDR1 reads KGHSH and CDR2 reads LQKENI. This clonotype originated in a human donor with alopecia areata. The material sequenced was CD4+ T cells sorted from blood, taken at approximately week 30, from a patient treated with tofacitinib. The rearranged segments are TRBV18 and TRBJ2-7; a stretch of 12 junction bases matches TRBD2. The CDR3 protein is CASSPGLAGWEQYF. The DNA sequence is as follows: TGTGCCAGCTCCCCCGGACTAGCGGGGTGGGAGCAGTACTTC.